The source of this T cell receptor beta chain is a study of T cells in Graves' hyperthyroidism and ophthalmopathy (dated by TCRdb to 2018 to 2020). Looking at the study overall: Peripheral blood was collected at initial diagnosis, before any treatment. TCR Vbeta CDR3 sequencing of 120 to 150 peripheral blood samples (under 45 ophthalmopathy, 75 hyperthyroidism and around 17 progressor patients) is reported in the paper. To identify TCR V-J signatures that set the groups apart, the researchers used a discovery cohort of about a hundred patients, made up of some 41 with Graves' ophthalmopathy and some 60 with stable Graves' hyperthyroidism. After blood sampling, hyperthyroidism patients were treated with methimazole at a starting dose of 30 mg daily, and ophthalmopathy patients were treated with high-dose intravenous methylprednisolone. The study also compared thyroid tissue and blood T-cell repertoires from a handful of Graves' hyperthyroidism patients. The approximately 97 discovery patients were randomly divided into training and test sets at a 7:3 ratio. Prospective prediction of ophthalmopathy was tested in an independent validation cohort of 18 to 20 hyperthyroidism patients and 17 patients who later progressed to ophthalmopathy. On the study overall, not on this receptor specifically: Ophthalmopathy was separated from stable hyperthyroidism by a 13 V-J signature model, with 85% to 90% sensitivity and 81% to 82% specificity obtained in cross-validation and 80%/75% obtained in testing. No statistical method was used to fix the sample size in advance, and group allocation was not hidden from the investigators. In validation, progression to ophthalmopathy was predicted by the model with 55% to 71% sensitivity and 72% to 80% specificity, a median of roughly 6.4 months before onset. Most expanded thyroid clonotypes (frequency above 0.001) were also detected in blood, a finding suggesting that blood repertoires may reflect thyroid immune responses.

Stable Graves' hyperthyroidism was defined as no progression to ophthalmopathy during 18 months of follow-up. Hyperthyroidism patients were newly diagnosed, with disease duration under 2 months, and aged 18 to 65 years. The study excluded patients with uncontrolled infections, other autoimmune diseases, pregnancy or lactation. Diagnoses relied on clinical symptoms, serum thyroxine and TRAb, thyroid ultrasound and orbital computed tomography. PBMCs were separated from approximately 9.9 ml of fresh peripheral blood using Ficoll-Paque density gradient centrifugation. Total RNA was extracted with Trizol reagent, and quality was checked on an Agilent 2100 Bioanalyzer. This clonotype was seen only once. Its antigen is still unknown. Nothing much larger sits one base from this clone, and base qualities are not available. A read on its own is weak evidence. Amplification of TCR beta CDR3 regions was carried out from RNA transcripts. For the first round of RT-PCR on the TCR CDR3, the HTBI primer set was used together with the Qiagen OneStep RT-PCR kit. Libraries were constructed in a second round of multiplex PCR, after which size selection and purification were carried out. Libraries were sequenced paired-end with 100 bp reads on an Illumina HiSeq2000. As for how the authors treated the data: Raw data were processed with SOAPnuke, discarding reads with adapters, uncalled bases, mean Phred below 15, or no exact constant-primer or identifier match. COPE v1.2.5 was used to merge high-quality paired reads, and clonotypes were defined as unique nucleotide sequences. MiTCR v1.1 was used to align clonotypes to the IMGT TRBV, TRBD and TRBJ reference segments. Only V-J combinations with frequency above 0.0001, covering about 99% of repertoires, were analysed. The TCS score was defined as F50 (clonal expansion) divided by E x V (chaos), with BLOSUM62-based TCRdist calculated between CDR3 peptides within each V-J. Welch's t-statistics and random forest reduced just over 500 V-J features to roughly 13, which were used in a naive Bayes classifier (R e1071). TCRdb ran its own pipeline on the public reads, namely fastp trimming at Q25 and MiXCR clone calling, and kept in-frame beta chains. One record per CDR3 amino acid sequence lists the most common genes and DNA. Clone size and V and J calls follow TCRdb, not the original study. The sample profile shows a few hundred thousand distinct CDR3 sequences; roughly 18% of them were found once. The ten largest clones take up under 55% of the sample.

The receptor's source is a woman aged 50 to 60 with Graves' hyperthyroidism. Material for sequencing was blood.

The DNA reads TGTGCCAGCACCCCGACAATCCCCGGGGAGCTGTTTTTT. The resulting protein is CASTPTIPGELFF. The chain is encoded by TRBV6-2 or TRBV6-3 joined to TRBJ2-2; the D gene identity is not certain. Taken from cysteine to phenylalanine, the CDR3 has 13 residues. The read is trimmed to its CDR3 DNA, 39 bases read in frame from base 1. V drops 7 bases and J drops 6 bases, leaving 12 bases in between. Based on the germline V gene, the CDR1 and CDR2 sequences are MNHEY and SVGEGT.